Below are 10 T cell receptor beta chains sequenced from a single sample in a study of control samples from healthy donors and cancer patients. Assay: immunoSEQ multiplex PCR; the TCRdb copy retains only in-frame clones and omits some. This sample carries about 51,000 clones, about 80% of them seen once, and the ten largest clones take around 10%. The specimen sequenced was blood. Source of these receptors: an older man in good health.

The chain links TRBV7-3 to TRBJ2-7; D unclear. Trimming removed 0 bases at V and 7 bases at J, with 10 bases between. Germline-derived CDR1 and CDR2 are SGHTA and FQGTGA. The CDR3 extends over 13 amino acids. Here the CDR3 DNA reads TGTGCCAGCAGCTTAACCCATTTGAGAGAGCAGTACTTC. Its protein is CASSLTHLREQYF.

A few counts support this clone. V is TRBV19 and J is TRBJ2-1; D not resolved. Germline CDR1 and CDR2: LNHDA and SQIVND (reference sequence). The CDR3 has 13 amino acids. Trimming took off 4 bases at V and 3 bases at J, with 7 bases between the two ends. The CDR3 coding sequence is TGTGCCAGTAGTAGAGACAACTACAATGAGCAGTTCTTC. It is translated as CASSRDNYNEQFF.

This clone was observed a handful of times. This rearrangement joins TRBV15 to TRBJ1-1; D gene uncertain. With 0 bases removed from V and 0 bases from J, the gap between germline ends came to 11 bases. Germline values: CDR1 LNHNV, CDR2 YYDKDF (reference sequence). This CDR3 region has 16 residues. The CDR3 loop is CATSRDAHRMNTEAFF. As DNA, the CDR3 is TGTGCCACCAGCAGAGATGCCCATAGGATGAACACTGAAGCTTTCTTT.

The chain recombines TRBV2 with TRBJ1-5, with 8 bases aligning to TRBD1. The V segment lost 8 bases and the J segment 6 bases; nucleotides outside the gene matches: 3. The germline V gene has CDR1 SNHLY and CDR2 FYNNEI. The CDR3 totals 12 residues. DNA for the CDR3: TGTGCCAGCCAGGGGGCGGGTCAGCCCCAGCATTTT. Translation: CASQGAGQPQHF.

This clone was seen just once. The chain links TRBV18 to TRBJ2-7; D is unclear. The ends were cut back, 6 bases at V and 0 bases at J, with 3 bases in the middle. Per the germline V gene, CDR1 is KGHSH and CDR2 is LQKENI. The CDR3 has 11 amino acids. The DNA of the CDR3 is TGTGCCAGCTCCTTCTCCTACGAGCAGTACTTC. Its translation: CASSFSYEQYF. The whole variable domain, filled in from reference TRBV18 and TRBJ2-7, reads NAGVMQNPRHLVRRRGQEARLRCSPMKGHSHVYWYRQLPEEGLKFMVYLQKENIIDESGMPKERFSAEFPKEGPSILRIQQVVRGDSAAYFCASSFSYEQYFGPGTRLTVT.

The rearrangement uses TRBV7-2 and TRBJ1-6, with a possible D match to TRBD1 (6 bases). This CDR3 has 13 amino acids. Germline assignment: CDR1 SGHTA and CDR2 FQGNSA. The V end was cut by 6 bases, the J end by 7 bases, with 10 bases between. CDR3 protein: CASSIQGNSPLHF. The CDR3 region has the DNA TGTGCCAGCAGTATACAGGGAAATTCACCCCTCCACTTT.

The chain has TRBV7-9 and TRBJ2-5, with TRBD2 as a possible D gene (7 bases). CDR1 is SEHNR and CDR2 is FQNEAQ in the germline V gene (reference sequence). With 5 bases removed from V and 1 base from J, the gap between germline ends came to 17 bases. The CDR3 covers 16 residues. CDR3 DNA sequence: TGTGCCAGCAGCATAGGGGGGGCTGGTGGCCAAGAGACCCAGTACTTC. This codes for CASSIGGAGGQETQYF.

The chain couples TRBV5-1 to TRBJ2-5; possible D gene TRBD1, 6 bases. Germline V gene data show CDR1 as SGHRS and CDR2 as YFSETQ. V shed 6 bases and J shed 9 bases, with 21 bases lying between them. The CDR3 covers 14 residues. The CDR3 here is CASIPRDTPSSQYF. The CDR3 DNA sequence: TGCGCCAGCATCCCCCGGGACACCCCCTCGTCCCAGTACTTC.

The count of this clone is one. The chain couples TRBV11-2 to TRBJ1-2; D gene unclear. The CDR3 is 14 amino acids. V was pared by 4 bases and J by 3 bases, with 12 bases between. Per germline, CDR1 SGHAT and CDR2 FQNNGV. The CDR3 DNA reads TGTGCCAGCAGCTCGGGCAGAAACGACTATGGCTACACCTTC. It codes for CASSSGRNDYGYTF.

CDR3 in DNA: TGCGCCAGACCGGTAGGGGGCTCCCTCTATGGCTACACCTTC. This gives the protein CARPVGGSLYGYTF. The chain recombines TRBV10-2 with TRBJ1-2; 7 nucleotides align to TRBD1. Trimming at V came to 9 bases and at J to 4 bases, leaving 11 bases not matched to a gene. The V gene's germline CDR1 is WSHSY and CDR2 SAAADI. This CDR3 spans 14 amino acids.